This is a list of T cell receptor beta chains from one sample in a study of OX40 agonist ivuxolimab in advanced cancers. Some clones are missing from TCRdb's copy, which holds only in-frame ones; the method was immunoSEQ multiplex PCR. This table has tens of thousands of clones, roughly 84% appearing once. Here the sequenced sample was CD4+ or CD8+ T cells sorted from blood, taken in a trial of the OX40 agonist ivuxolimab. These receptors all stem from an adult with an advanced solid tumor such as melanoma, head and neck, liver or kidney cancer. CDR3s include the opening cysteine and the closing phenylalanine or tryptophan. A D gene is named only where the DNA matches it firmly. Only some rows state a clone size, as once, few, many or a class for expanded clones.

>.|TRBV19|TRBJ1-1|14|.
TGTGCCAGTAGTATAGAGAGGGTTGGGACTGAAGCTTTCTTT
CASSIERVGTEAFF
>.|TRBV12-2|TRBJ2-7|13|once
TGTGCAAGTCGCCCGCGAGACTCCTACGAGCAGTACTTC
CASRPRDSYEQYF
>TRBD1|TRBV5-5|TRBJ2-7|14|.
TGTGCCAGCAGCTTGACGGGACAGGGAGGCGAGCAGTACTTC
CASSLTGQGGEQYF
>.|TRBV5-1|TRBJ2-1|12|.
TGCGCCAGCAGCTTGGTGCGCAATGAGCAGTTCTTC
CASSLVRNEQFF
>.|TRBV6-5|TRBJ2-7|12|.
TGTGCCAGCAGTCCCAGCTCCTACGAGCAGTACTTC
CASSPSSYEQYF
>.|TRBV13|TRBJ2-1|18|.
TGTGCCAGCAGCTTAGGTTGGGCAGGAGGGAGTCTAGTCAATGAGCAGTTCTTC
CASSLGWAGGSLVNEQFF
>.|TRBV4-1|TRBJ2-7|14|.
TGCGCCAGCAGCCAACGTCCAGGAACCTACGAGCAGTACTTC
CASSQRPGTYEQYF
>.|TRBV21-1|TRBJ1-2|13|.
TGTGCCAGCAGCAATTTCCTTAGATGGGGCTACACCTTC
CASSNFLRWGYTF
>.|TRBV9|TRBJ1-3|17|few
TGTGCCAGCAGCCCCCTGGGGGGAGGTAAAGCTGGAAACACCATATATTTT
CASSPLGGGKAGNTIYF
>TRBD1|TRBV5-8|TRBJ2-3|13|.
TGTGCCAGCAGCTGGGACAGTAAAACTCCGCAGTATTTT
CASSWDSKTPQYF
>.|TRBV30|TRBJ2-1|13|.
TGTGCCTGGAGTGTAGGGCAGTACAATGAGCAGTTCTTC
CAWSVGQYNEQFF
>.|TRBV6-6|TRBJ1-6|15|.
TGTGCCAGCAGTTACTACCAGGTTCAGTTAACACCCCTCCACTTT
CASSYYQVQLTPLHF